This T cell receptor beta chain was observed in a study of shared clonotypes between healthy human individuals. Whole-study results and caveats: Only blood samples were collected, and tissue repertoires likely differ.

CDR3 length equals 12 residues. Germline CDR1 is SGHNT and CDR2 is YYREEE (reference sequence). V was cut by 4 bases and J by 0 bases, with 3 bases left in between. Concerning this clone: Antigen specificity is unknown.

TCRdb keeps only in-frame clones here, not all; method: immunoSEQ multiplex PCR. The repertoire includes under 600,000 clones, roughly 98% of them detected once, and approximately 0.33% sits in the top ten. Selected positively for CCR7 and CD45RO-negative, naive CD8 cells excluded terminally differentiated effector memory CD45RA+ cells. The source of this sequence is a man aged 30 to 39 in good health. The specimen sequenced was naive CD8+ T cells sorted from blood. The chain is built from TRBV5-4 and TRBJ2-3; D call uncertain. The chain's CDR3 is CASSLSTDTQYF. CDR3 DNA sequence: TGTGCCAGCAGCCTTAGCACAGATACGCAGTATTTT.